These 16 T cell receptor beta chains were all obtained from the same sample, sequenced in a study of Ad26.COV2.S vaccination and SARS-CoV-2 variants. Assay: immunoSEQ multiplex PCR; the TCRdb copy retains only in-frame clones and omits some. Seen here are 350,000 to 500,000 clones, 90% observed once, and the top ten hold approximately 4.5%. Treatment defined: roughly 20 received Ad26.COV2.S at low or high dose, single or two shots; 5 received placebo; per-sample allocation not given. Sampling was done on day 63 after the first vaccine or placebo injection. The starting material was peripheral blood, obtained in a trial of Ad26.COV2.S vaccine versus placebo. Every receptor here comes from a person between 18 and 60 years old who received the Ad26.COV2.S COVID-19 vaccine or a placebo.

The gene calls are TRBV7-2 and TRBJ2-5; maybe TRBD1 (5 bases). The V end was cut by 5 bases, the J end by 5 bases, with 21 bases between. The CDR3 extends over 16 amino acids. CDR1 and CDR2 from the germline V gene are SGHTA and FQGNSA. CDR3 sequence reads: CASSENPTQVRETQYF. In DNA, the CDR3 is TGTGCCAGCAGCGAAAACCCTACACAGGTTCGTGAGACCCAGTACTTC.

J is TRBJ1-5 and V is TRBV10-3, with a possible D match to TRBD1 (5 bases). This CDR3 is 16 amino acids long. CDR1 is ENHRY, CDR2 SYGVKD, per germline. Trimming stripped 0 bases from V and 7 bases from J, with 16 bases between. As DNA, the CDR3 is TGTGCCATCAGTGAGTCGATTTCAGGGATTGGCCAGCCCCAGCATTTT. The encoded protein is CAISESISGIGQPQHF.

This clone was seen just once. The chain uses TRBV28 and TRBJ2-3; D is unclear. Germline V gene lookup returns CDR1 MDHEN and CDR2 SYDVKM. The CDR3 has 15 residues. V lost 3 bases and J lost 2, with 12 bases in between. Written as DNA, the CDR3 is TGTGCCAGCAGTTTCGTCGGGCTAGACACAGATACGCAGTATTTT. Its translation: CASSFVGLDTDTQYF. Full variable domain (missing parts from reference TRBV28 and TRBJ2-3): DVKVTQSSRYLVKRTGEKVFLECVQDMDHENMFWYRQDPGLGLRLIYFSYDVKMKEKGDIPEGYSVSREKKERFSLILESASTNQTSMYLCASSFVGLDTDTQYFGPGTRLTVL.

The V call is TRBV15, the J call TRBJ1-6, with D tentatively TRBD1 (5 bases). The CDR3 spans 18 residues. The germline V gene has CDR1 LNHNV and CDR2 YYDKDF (reference sequence). Deletions cut 0 bases from V and 7 bases from J, with 19 bases between. The CDR3 here is CATSRDKFMRDSNSPLHF. In DNA form, the CDR3 reads TGTGCCACCAGCAGAGATAAGTTTATGAGGGACTCGAATTCACCCCTCCACTTT.

This clone was detected only a few times. V gene TRBV4-2 combines with J gene TRBJ2-2; tentatively, D is TRBD2 (6 bases). Germline V gene data show CDR1 as LGHNA and CDR2 as YNFKEQ. V dropped 0 bases and J dropped 4 bases, with 18 bases sitting between them. This CDR3 contains 18 residues. CDR3 nucleotides: TGTGCCAGCAGCCAAGATCTCGTAGGCGGGACCCTCACCGGGGAGCTGTTTTTT. Amino acid sequence: CASSQDLVGGTLTGELFF.

The count of this clone is one. V usage is TRBV5-7 and J usage is TRBJ1-4; D remains unclear. TRBV5-7 is classed as an ORF, of uncertain function. This CDR3 comprises 19 residues. The V end was cut by 4 bases, the J end by 0 bases, with 22 bases between. CDR3 DNA: TGTGCCAGCAGCCCTCCTAGGAGAACACGGCGAACAACTAATGAAAAACTGTTTTTT. Its translation: CASSPPRRTRRTTNEKLFF.

This clone appeared a single time. This rearrangement joins TRBV6-5 to TRBJ2-7; TRBD1 matches at 7 bases. Germline CDR1 is MNHEY and CDR2 is SVGAGI. This CDR3 has 14 residues. The trim removed 10 bases at V and 2 bases at J, leaving 11 bases unmatched. CDR3 coding DNA: TGTGCCACCTCGGGACAGACCACCCCCTACGAGCAGTACTTC. This gives the protein CATSGQTTPYEQYF.

This clone was counted only a few times. This sequence joins TRBV9 and TRBJ2-7; 7 bases line up with TRBD2. The ends lost 0 bases at V and 2 bases at J; junction bases unmatched: 5. Germline V lookup: CDR1 SGDLS, CDR2 YYNGEE. The CDR3 loop spans 15 amino acids. The CDR3: CASSVGGSGTYEQYF. DNA for the CDR3: TGTGCCAGCAGCGTAGGCGGGAGCGGTACCTACGAGCAGTACTTC.

The chain's CDR3 is CASRLKRGLYEQYF. In nucleotides, the CDR3 is TGTGCCAGCAGATTGAAGCGGGGCCTCTACGAGCAGTACTTC. The chain combines TRBV3-1 (or the pseudogene TRBV3-2) with TRBJ2-7; 7 bases fit TRBD2. There are 14 residues in the CDR3. Germline CDR1 is LGHDT and CDR2 is YNNKEL (reference sequence). After removal of 6 bases from V and 3 bases from J, the junction contained 8 bases not matched to a gene.

This clone was counted a single time. The V call is TRBV5-1, the J call TRBJ1-1; D unclear. This CDR3 region has 13 residues. Between the trimmed V and J ends, which lost 2 bases and 4 bases, there was a span of 9 bases. Germline V lookup: CDR1 SGHRS, CDR2 YFSETQ. The CDR3 reads CASSFLEGTEAFF. CDR3 DNA sequence: TGCGCCAGCAGCTTTCTGGAGGGCACTGAAGCTTTCTTT.

A word on this clone: The same CDR3 also results from other DNA sequences found in this sample. The chain carries TRBV5-1 and TRBJ2-5, with D uncertain. Per the germline V gene, CDR1 is SGHRS and CDR2 is YFSETQ. The V gene lost 2 bases and the J gene lost 5 bases, with 4 bases spanning the gap. This CDR3 has 11 residues. The CDR3 spells CASSFGETQYF. The CDR3 coding sequence is TGCGCCAGCAGCTTCGGGGAGACCCAGTACTTC.

The chain couples TRBV25-1 to TRBJ2-3; 8 bases fit TRBD1. Germline lookup yields CDR1 MGHDK and CDR2 SYGVNS. The CDR3 is 17 amino acids. The ends lost 4 bases at V and 1 base at J; junction bases unmatched: 10. CDR3: CASSADRGGGGTDTQYF. CDR3 nucleotide sequence: TGTGCCAGCAGTGCCGACAGGGGTGGTGGGGGCACAGATACGCAGTATTTT. Supplemented by reference TRBV25-1 and TRBJ2-3, the full variable domain reads EADIYQTPRYLVIGTGKKITLECSQTMGHDKMYWYQQDPGMELHLIHYSYGVNSTEKGDLSSESTVSRIRTEHFPLTLESARPSHTSQYLCASSADRGGGGTDTQYFGPGTRLTVL.

The chain couples TRBV4-2 to TRBJ2-7; D is unresolved. This CDR3 region has 13 residues. Germline V CDR1 and CDR2: LGHNA, YNFKEQ. Trimming stripped 1 base from V and 3 bases from J, with 7 bases between. CDR3 in amino acids: CASSQGADYEQYF. The CDR3 nucleotides are TGTGCCAGCAGCCAAGGGGCGGACTACGAGCAGTACTTC.

The rearrangement joins TRBV10-2 to TRBJ1-6; TRBD1 might be the D (5 bases). Trimming shortened V by 8 bases and J by 7 bases, and 15 bases separated the two germline ends. The CDR3 extends over 14 amino acids. Germline CDR1 and CDR2: WSHSY and SAAADI. CDR3 sequence: CASSQLGENSPLHF. In nucleotides, the CDR3 is TGCGCCAGCTCACAGCTGGGGGAAAATTCACCCCTCCACTTT.

The chain couples TRBV7-2 to TRBJ2-2; D remains ambiguous. Germline values: CDR1 SGHTA, CDR2 FQGNSA. Between the trimmed V and J ends, which lost 3 bases and 5 bases, there was a span of 16 bases. The CDR3 is 16 residues long. The CDR3: CASSLGSSQWTGELFF. CDR3 nucleotide sequence: TGTGCCAGCAGCTTGGGGTCCTCCCAGTGGACCGGGGAGCTGTTTTTT.

J is TRBJ2-2 and V is TRBV14; 11 bases fit TRBD2. With 4 bases clipped from V and 6 bases from J, the junction kept 7 bases outside the gene matches. Per the germline V gene, CDR1 is SGHDN and CDR2 is FVKESK. The CDR3 is 16 amino acids. The CDR3 region is CASSLSRTSGSGELFF. For the CDR3, the DNA is TGTGCCAGCAGCCTCAGTAGGACTAGCGGGTCCGGGGAGCTGTTTTTT.